The source of this T cell receptor (beta chain) is a study of radiotherapy plus CTLA-4 blockade in lung cancer. Method: immunoSEQ multiplex PCR; TCRdb's copy keeps in-frame clones and lacks some. In the table there are fewer than 100,000 clones, about four fifths of which are singletons. CDR1 and CDR2 (germline): MNHNY, SVGAGI (reference sequence). J was trimmed by 6 bases and V by 6 bases; bases with no gene match: 2. This CDR3 is 12 amino acids long. The receptor was derived from a human donor with non-small cell lung cancer who had stable disease on radiotherapy plus ipilimumab. The J gene is TRBJ2-3, the V gene TRBV6-6; TRBD1 matches at 8 bases. This specimen was peripheral blood, taken from a patient treated with radiotherapy plus ipilimumab. The CDR3 DNA follows: TGTGCCAGCAGAAACAGGGGGGATACGCAGTATTTT. This gives the protein CASRNRGDTQYF.